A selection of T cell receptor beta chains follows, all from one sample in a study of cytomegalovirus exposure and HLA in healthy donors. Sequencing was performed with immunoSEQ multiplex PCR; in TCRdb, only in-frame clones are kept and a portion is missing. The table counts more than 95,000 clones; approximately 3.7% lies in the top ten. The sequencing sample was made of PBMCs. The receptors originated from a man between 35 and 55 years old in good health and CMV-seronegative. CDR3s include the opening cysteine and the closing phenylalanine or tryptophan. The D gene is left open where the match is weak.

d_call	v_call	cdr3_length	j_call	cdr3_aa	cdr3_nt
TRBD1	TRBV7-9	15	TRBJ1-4	CASSKPGQLNEKLFF	TGTGCCAGCAGCAAGCCGGGACAGCTTAATGAAAAACTGTTTTTT
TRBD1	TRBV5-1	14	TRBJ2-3	CASSGGQSTDTQYF	TGCGCCAGCAGCGGGGGACAGAGCACAGATACGCAGTATTTT
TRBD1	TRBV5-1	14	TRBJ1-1	CASSLGQGSDEAFF	TGCGCCAGCAGCTTGGGACAGGGAAGTGATGAAGCTTTCTTT
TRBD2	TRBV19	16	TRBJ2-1	CASSITSGRLGNEQFF	TGTGCCAGTAGTATTACTAGCGGGAGGTTAGGCAATGAGCAGTTCTTC
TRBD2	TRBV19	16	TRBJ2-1	CASSIDSRGGANEQFF	TGTGCCAGTAGTATAGACTCGCGGGGGGGCGCGAATGAGCAGTTCTTC
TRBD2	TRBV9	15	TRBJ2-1	CASSVERGPYNEQFF	TGTGCCAGCAGCGTAGAGCGGGGGCCCTACAATGAGCAGTTCTTC
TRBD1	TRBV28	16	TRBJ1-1	CASSPRTGGAVTEAFF	TGTGCCAGCAGCCCAAGGACAGGGGGCGCGGTCACTGAAGCTTTCTTT
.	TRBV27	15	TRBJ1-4	CASSISGPTNEKLFF	TGTGCCAGCAGTATCTCAGGTCCAACTAATGAAAAACTGTTTTTT
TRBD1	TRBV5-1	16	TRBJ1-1	CASSFGQDALNTEAFF	TGCGCCAGCAGCTTCGGACAGGATGCTTTGAACACTGAAGCTTTCTTT
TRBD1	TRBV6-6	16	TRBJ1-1	CASSWGGQGGDTEAFF	TGTGCCAGCAGTTGGGGGGGACAGGGGGGGGACACTGAAGCTTTCTTT
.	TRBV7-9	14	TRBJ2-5	CASSLGQGQETQYF	TGTGCCAGCAGCTTAGGGCAGGGCCAAGAGACCCAGTACTTC
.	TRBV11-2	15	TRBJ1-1	CASSLDPGVDTEAFF	TGTGCCAGCAGCTTAGATCCGGGGGTGGACACTGAAGCTTTCTTT
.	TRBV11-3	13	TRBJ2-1	CASSLRAEGEQFF	TGTGCCAGCAGCTTGCGAGCGGAGGGCGAGCAGTTCTTC
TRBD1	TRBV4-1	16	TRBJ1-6	CASSQAGTGERSPLHF	TGCGCCAGCAGCCAAGCCGGGACAGGGGAGAGGTCACCCCTCCACTTT
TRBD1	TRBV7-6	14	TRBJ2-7	CASSLGQGADEQYF	TGTGCCAGCAGCTTGGGACAGGGGGCGGACGAGCAGTACTTC
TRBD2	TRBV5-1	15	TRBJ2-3	CASSSGLAGVDTQYF	TGCGCCAGCAGCTCGGGACTAGCGGGCGTAGATACGCAGTATTTT
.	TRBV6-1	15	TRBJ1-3	CASIGDYLSGNTIYF	TGTGCCAGCATTGGAGACTACCTCTCTGGAAACACCATATATTTT
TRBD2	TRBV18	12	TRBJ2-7	CASSRTSGEQYF	TGTGCCAGCTCACGAACTAGCGGGGAGCAGTACTTC
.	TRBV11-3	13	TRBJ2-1	CASSLDRVNEQFF	TGTGCCAGCAGCTTAGACAGGGTCAATGAGCAGTTCTTC